The T cell receptor beta chain under discussion was sequenced for a study of shared clonotypes between healthy human individuals. Study outcomes and limitations: With few donors, the genetic and exposure-history diversity represented was limited.

Healthy adults negative for HIV, lacking recent acute infections or vaccinations, served as donors. Sorted-subset replicate PCR reactions contained 200 to 250 ng DNA, corresponding to tens of thousands of T cell genomes. Data came from immunoSEQ multiplex PCR; TCRdb stores just in-frame clones and leaves some out. The sample gives approximately 2.4 million clones, 95% of which show up once; roughly 0.13% is in the top ten. This clone was observed a single time. The antigen is unknown. Other DNA variants within this sample encode the same CDR3. V shed 3 bases and J shed 5 bases, with 7 bases lying between them. CDR1 and CDR2 (germline): KGHSH, LQKENI. The CDR3 spans 12 residues.

The gene calls are TRBV18 and TRBJ2-5; D gene uncertain. The sequenced sample was naive CD4+ T cells sorted from blood. Noted subset: CD45RA+ positively selected. The sequence was obtained from a young man in good health. The CDR3 is CASSPLGETQYF. The CDR3 coding sequence is TGTGCCAGCTCACCCCTAGGGGAGACCCAGTACTTC.